This T cell receptor beta chain appears in the sequencing data of a study of long-term antiretroviral therapy in people with HIV. This clone has a handful of counts. No antigen is known for it. Study-wide results and limits: ART preceded a rise in diversity that nonetheless stayed lower than in transplant donor controls. For ART adherence, viral resistance and therapy changes, no data were available. Clonal populations expanded prior to ART predominated within the repertoire at all time points.

The germline gives CDR1 MNHNY, CDR2 SVGAGI (reference sequence). V was trimmed by 6 bases and J by 6 bases, leaving 12 bases between them. This CDR3 comprises 14 residues. Cryopreserved PBMC, at roughly 0.85-11 million per sample, were present before DNA extraction. With survey level as its setting, the immunoSEQ assay was v3.0. Only in-frame clones appear in the TCRdb table, and some are missing; sequencing was by immunoSEQ multiplex PCR. The repertoire holds 25,000 to 30,000 clones, almost 80% seen once, with 11% in the top ten. The sequence came from a man aged 25 to 40 with HIV. This specimen was unsorted PBMCs, taken 2.1 years after starting antiretroviral therapy. The gene calls are TRBV6-6 and TRBJ1-6; D unresolved. CDR3 amino acids: CASSPPGFNSPLHF. The CDR3 DNA is TGTGCCAGCAGCCCCCCGGGGTTTAATTCACCCCTCCACTTT.